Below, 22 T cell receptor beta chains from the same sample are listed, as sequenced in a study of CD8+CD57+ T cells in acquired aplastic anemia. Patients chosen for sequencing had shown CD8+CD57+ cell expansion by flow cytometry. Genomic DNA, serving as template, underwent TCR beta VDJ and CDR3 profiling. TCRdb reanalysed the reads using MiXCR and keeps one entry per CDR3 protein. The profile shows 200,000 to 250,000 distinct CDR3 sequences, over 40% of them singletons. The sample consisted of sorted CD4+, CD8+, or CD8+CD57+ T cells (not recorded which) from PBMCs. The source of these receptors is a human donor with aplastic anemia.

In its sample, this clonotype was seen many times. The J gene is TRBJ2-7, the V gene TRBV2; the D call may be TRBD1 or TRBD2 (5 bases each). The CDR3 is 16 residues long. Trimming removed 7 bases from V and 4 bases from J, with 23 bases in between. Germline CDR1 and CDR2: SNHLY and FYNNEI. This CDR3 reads CASKPFSGLAGYEQYF. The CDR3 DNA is TGTGCCAGCAAGCCTTTTTCGGGGCTAGCAGGATACGAGCAGTACTTC.

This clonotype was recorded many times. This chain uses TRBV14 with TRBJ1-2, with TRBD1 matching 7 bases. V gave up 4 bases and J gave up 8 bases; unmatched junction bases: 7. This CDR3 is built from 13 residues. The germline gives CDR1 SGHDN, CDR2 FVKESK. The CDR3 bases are TGTGCCAGCAGCCCGACAGGGTTGAGAGGCTACACCTTC. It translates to CASSPTGLRGYTF. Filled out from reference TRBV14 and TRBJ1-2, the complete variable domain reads EAGVTQFPSHSVIEKGQTVTLRCDPISGHDNLYWYRRVMGKEIKFLLHFVKESKQDESGMPNNRFLAERTGGTYSTLKVQPAELEDSGVYFCASSPTGLRGYTFGSGTRLTVV.

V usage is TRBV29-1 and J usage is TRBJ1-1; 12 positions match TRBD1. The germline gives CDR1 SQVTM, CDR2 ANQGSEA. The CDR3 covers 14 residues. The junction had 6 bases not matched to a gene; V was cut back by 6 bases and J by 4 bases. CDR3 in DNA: TGCAGCGTAGGACGGGACAGGGGGCTCACTGAAGCTTTCTTT. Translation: CSVGRDRGLTEAFF.

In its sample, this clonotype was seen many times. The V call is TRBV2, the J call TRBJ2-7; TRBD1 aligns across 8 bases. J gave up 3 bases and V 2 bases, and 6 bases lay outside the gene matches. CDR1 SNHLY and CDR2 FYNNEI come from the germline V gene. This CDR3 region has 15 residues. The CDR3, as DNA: TGTGCCAGCAGTGAAAGGTCAGGGGGCGGCTACGAGCAGTACTTC. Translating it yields CASSERSGGGYEQYF.

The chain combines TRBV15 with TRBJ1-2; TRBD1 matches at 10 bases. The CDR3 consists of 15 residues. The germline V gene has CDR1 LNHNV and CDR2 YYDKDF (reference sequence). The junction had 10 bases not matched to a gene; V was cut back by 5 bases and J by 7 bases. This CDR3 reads CATSRGDRGSAGYTF. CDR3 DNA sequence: TGTGCCACCAGCCGGGGGGACAGGGGTTCGGCTGGCTACACCTTC. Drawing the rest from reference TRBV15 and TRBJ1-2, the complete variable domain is DAMVIQNPRYQVTQFGKPVTLSCSQTLNHNVMYWYQQKSSQAPKLLFHYYDKDFNNEADTPDNFQSRRPNTSFCFLDIRSPGLGDTAMYLCATSRGDRGSAGYTFGSGTRLTVV.

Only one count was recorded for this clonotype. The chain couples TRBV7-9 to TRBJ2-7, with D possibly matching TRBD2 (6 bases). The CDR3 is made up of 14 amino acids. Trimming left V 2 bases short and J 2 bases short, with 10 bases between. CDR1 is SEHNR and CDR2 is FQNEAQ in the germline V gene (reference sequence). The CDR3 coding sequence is TGTGCCAGCAGCTTATACGGCGGGGCCTACGAGCAGTACTTC. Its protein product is CASSLYGGAYEQYF.

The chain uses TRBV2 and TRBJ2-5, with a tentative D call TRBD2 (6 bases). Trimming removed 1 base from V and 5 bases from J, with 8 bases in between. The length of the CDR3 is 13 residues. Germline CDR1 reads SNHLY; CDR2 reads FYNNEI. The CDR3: CASSEGRGETQYF. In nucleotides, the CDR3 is TGTGCCAGCAGTGAAGGGAGGGGTGAGACCCAGTACTTC.

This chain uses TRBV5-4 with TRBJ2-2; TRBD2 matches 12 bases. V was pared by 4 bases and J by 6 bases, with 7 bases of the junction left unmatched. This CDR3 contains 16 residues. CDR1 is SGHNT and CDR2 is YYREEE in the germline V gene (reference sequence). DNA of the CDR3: TGTGCCAGCAGCCGTACGACTAGCGGGGGTGCCGGGGAGCTGTTTTTT. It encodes CASSRTTSGGAGELFF.

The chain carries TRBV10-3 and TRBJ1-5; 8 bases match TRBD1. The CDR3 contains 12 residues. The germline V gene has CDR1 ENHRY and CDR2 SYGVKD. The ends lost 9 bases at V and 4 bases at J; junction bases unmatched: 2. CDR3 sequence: CAIGDRNQPQHF. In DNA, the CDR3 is TGTGCCATTGGGGACAGGAATCAGCCCCAGCATTTT.

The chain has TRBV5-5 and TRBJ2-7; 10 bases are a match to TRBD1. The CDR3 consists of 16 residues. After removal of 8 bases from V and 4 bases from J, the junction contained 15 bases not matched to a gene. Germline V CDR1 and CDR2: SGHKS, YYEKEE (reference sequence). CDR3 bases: TGTGCCAGTAGTATAATCGCGACAGGGGGCGGGTACGAGCAGTACTTC. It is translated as CASSIIATGGGYEQYF.

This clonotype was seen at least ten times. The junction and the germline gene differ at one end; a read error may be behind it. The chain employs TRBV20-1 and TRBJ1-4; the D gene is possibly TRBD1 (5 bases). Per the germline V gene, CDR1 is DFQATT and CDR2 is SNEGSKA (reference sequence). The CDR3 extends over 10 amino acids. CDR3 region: CSASPGTAIF. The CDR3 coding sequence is TGCAGTGCTTCCCCCGGGACGGCCATTTTT.

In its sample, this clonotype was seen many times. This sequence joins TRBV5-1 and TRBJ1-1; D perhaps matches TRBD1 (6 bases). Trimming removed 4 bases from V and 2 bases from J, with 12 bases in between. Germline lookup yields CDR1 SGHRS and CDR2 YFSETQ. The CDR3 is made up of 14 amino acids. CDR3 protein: CASSPWTENTEAFF. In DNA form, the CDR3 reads TGCGCCAGCAGCCCCTGGACAGAAAACACTGAAGCTTTCTTT.

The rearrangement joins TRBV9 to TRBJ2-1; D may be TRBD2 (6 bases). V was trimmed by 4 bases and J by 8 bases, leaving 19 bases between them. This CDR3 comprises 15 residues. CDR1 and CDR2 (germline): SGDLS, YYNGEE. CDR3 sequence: CASSPNGGVADEQFF. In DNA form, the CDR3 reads TGTGCCAGCAGCCCAAACGGAGGGGTGGCGGATGAGCAGTTCTTC.

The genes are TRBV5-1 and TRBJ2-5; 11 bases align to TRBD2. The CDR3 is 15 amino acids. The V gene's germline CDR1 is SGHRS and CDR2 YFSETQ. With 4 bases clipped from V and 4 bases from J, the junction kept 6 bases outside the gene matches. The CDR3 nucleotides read TGCGCCAGCAGCGTCACTAGCGGGAGCGGAGAGACCCAGTACTTC. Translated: CASSVTSGSGETQYF.

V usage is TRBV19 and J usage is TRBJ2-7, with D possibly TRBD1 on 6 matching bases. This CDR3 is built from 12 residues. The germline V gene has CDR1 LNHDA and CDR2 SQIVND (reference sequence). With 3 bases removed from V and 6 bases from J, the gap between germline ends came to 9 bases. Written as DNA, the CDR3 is TGTGCCAGTAGTATCGGGACATCCGAGCAGTACTTC. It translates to CASSIGTSEQYF. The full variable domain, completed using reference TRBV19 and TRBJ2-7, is DGGITQSPKYLFRKEGQNVTLSCEQNLNHDAMYWYRQDPGQGLRLIYYSQIVNDFQKGDIAEGYSVSREKKESFPLTVTSAQKNPTAFYLCASSIGTSEQYFGPGTRLTVT.

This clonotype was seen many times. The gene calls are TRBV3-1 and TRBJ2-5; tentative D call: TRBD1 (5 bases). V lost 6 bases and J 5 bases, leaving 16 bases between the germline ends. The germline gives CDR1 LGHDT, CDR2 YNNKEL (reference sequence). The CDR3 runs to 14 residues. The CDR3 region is CASSREGHGETQYF. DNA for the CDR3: TGTGCCAGCAGTCGAGAAGGACACGGCGAGACCCAGTACTTC.

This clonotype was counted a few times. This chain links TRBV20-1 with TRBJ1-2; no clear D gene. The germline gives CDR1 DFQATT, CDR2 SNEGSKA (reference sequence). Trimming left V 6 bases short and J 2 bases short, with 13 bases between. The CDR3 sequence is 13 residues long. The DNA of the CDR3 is TGCAGTGCCGGATCGGGCTTCAACTATGGCTACACCTTC. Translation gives CSAGSGFNYGYTF.

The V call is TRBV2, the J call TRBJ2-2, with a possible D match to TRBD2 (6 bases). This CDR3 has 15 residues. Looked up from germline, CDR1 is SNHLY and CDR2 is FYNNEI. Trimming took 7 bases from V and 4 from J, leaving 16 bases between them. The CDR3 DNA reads TGTGCCAGCACCCCGGGACTCTTTAGCACCGGGGAGCTGTTTTTT. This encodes CASTPGLFSTGELFF.

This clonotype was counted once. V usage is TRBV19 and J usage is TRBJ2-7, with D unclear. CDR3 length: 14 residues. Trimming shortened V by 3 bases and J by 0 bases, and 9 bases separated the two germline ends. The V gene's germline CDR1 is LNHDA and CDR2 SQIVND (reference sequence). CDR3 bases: TGTGCCAGTAGTATTCGCTCTCACTCCTACGAGCAGTACTTC. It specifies CASSIRSHSYEQYF.

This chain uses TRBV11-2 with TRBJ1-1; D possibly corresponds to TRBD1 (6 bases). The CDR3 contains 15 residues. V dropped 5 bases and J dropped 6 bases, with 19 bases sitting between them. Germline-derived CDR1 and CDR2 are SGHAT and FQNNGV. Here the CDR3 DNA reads TGTGCCAGCAGCAAACCCACAGGGACCTTTGCTGAAGCTTTCTTT. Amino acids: CASSKPTGTFAEAFF. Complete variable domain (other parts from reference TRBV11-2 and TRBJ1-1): EAGVAQSPRYKIIEKRQSVAFWCNPISGHATLYWYQQILGQGPKLLIQFQNNGVVDDSQLPKDRFSAERLKGVDSTLKIQPAKLEDSAVYLCASSKPTGTFAEAFFGQGTRLTVV.

This chain's CDR3 is CASSLGRAYEQYF. DNA for the CDR3: TGCGCCAGCAGCTTGGGCAGGGCCTACGAGCAGTACTTC. This chain links TRBV5-1 with TRBJ2-7, with TRBD1 as a possible D gene (5 bases). CDR3 length: 13 residues. Germline assignment: CDR1 SGHRS and CDR2 YFSETQ. Trimming pared 0 bases from V and 2 bases from J, leaving 6 bases between.

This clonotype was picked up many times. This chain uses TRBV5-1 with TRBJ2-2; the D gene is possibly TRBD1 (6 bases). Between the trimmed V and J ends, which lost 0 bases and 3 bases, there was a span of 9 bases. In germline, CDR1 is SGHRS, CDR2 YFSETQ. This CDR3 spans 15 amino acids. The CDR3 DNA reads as TGCGCCAGCAGCTTGGGGGGGCAGTACACCGGGGAGCTGTTTTTT. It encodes CASSLGGQYTGELFF.